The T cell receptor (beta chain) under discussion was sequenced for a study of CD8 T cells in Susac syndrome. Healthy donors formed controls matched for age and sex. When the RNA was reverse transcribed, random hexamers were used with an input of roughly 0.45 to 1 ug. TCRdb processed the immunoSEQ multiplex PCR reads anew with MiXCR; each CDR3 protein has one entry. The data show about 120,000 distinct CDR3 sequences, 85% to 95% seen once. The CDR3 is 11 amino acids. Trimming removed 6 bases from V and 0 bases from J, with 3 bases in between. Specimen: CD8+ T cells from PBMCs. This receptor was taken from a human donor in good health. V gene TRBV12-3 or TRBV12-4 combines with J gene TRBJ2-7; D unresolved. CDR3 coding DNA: TGTGCCAGCAGAAACTCCTACGAGCAGTACTTC. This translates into CASRNSYEQYF.